The sequence of this T cell receptor beta chain was determined in a study of blood T cell repertoires in COVID-19. Study-wide background: Specimens from acute and convalescent COVID-19 originated in the United States, Italy and Spain. T cells, B-cell-depleted T cells, or PBMCs provided the cDNA or gDNA that served as material.

CDR1 and CDR2 (germline): SGHTA, FQGNSA. The CDR3 spans 15 residues. The V end lost 5 bases, the J end lost 5 bases, and 15 bases lay between the germline ends. In the original workflow: By means of reference gene primer amplification, nucleated cell counts were estimated. TCRdb's table, derived via immunoSEQ multiplex PCR, lists solely in-frame clones and lacks some. V and J calls and clone size come straight from that table; D and trimming were deduced from the DNA. The table includes about 240,000 clones, 70% to 90% detected once. The V and J genes are TRBV7-2 and TRBJ2-2; D is perhaps TRBD1 (6 bases). Source material: peripheral blood. This clonotype was obtained from a man in his sixties with acute or convalescent COVID-19. The CDR3 nucleotides are TGTGCCAGCAGCACCCAAACAGGGAAGACCGGGGAGCTGTTTTTT. Protein: CASSTQTGKTGELFF.